A single sample is the source of the 2 T cell receptor beta chains below, sequenced in a study of blood T cell repertoires in COVID-19. Repertoires were generated with immunoSEQ multiplex PCR, while TCRdb's copy carries only in-frame clones and drops some. Here the sample spans some 200,000 clones, approximately 87% being singletons. Material: PBMCs or T cells enriched from blood (not recorded which). The receptors stem from a woman between 45 and 60 years old in a cohort exposed to, infected with or recovered from COVID-19 (not recorded which).

This chain connects TRBV6-1 to TRBJ2-2, with TRBD1 identical over 9 bases. Losses at the gene ends were 7 bases for V and 5 bases for J; bases not matched to a gene: 5. Germline V lookup: CDR1 MNHNS, CDR2 SASEGT. This CDR3 region has 14 residues. This CDR3 is CASTEQGATGELFF. CDR3 bases: TGTGCCAGCACGGAACAGGGGGCAACCGGGGAGCTGTTTTTT.

CDR3 loop: CASSRTEINQPQHF. For the CDR3, the DNA is TGTGCCAGCAGCCGGACAGAGATTAATCAGCCCCAGCATTTT. V and J are TRBV5-5 and TRBJ1-5; a weak D match, TRBD1 (6 bases). Germline values: CDR1 SGHKS, CDR2 YYEKEE (reference sequence). The CDR3 length is 14 residues. Trimming took off 4 bases at V and 4 bases at J, with 12 bases between the two ends. The whole variable domain, filled in from reference TRBV5-5 and TRBJ1-5, reads DAGVTQSPTHLIKTRGQQVTLRCSPISGHKSVSWYQQVLGQGPQFIFQYYEKEERGRGNFPDRFSARQFPNYSSELNVNALLLGDSALYLCASSRTEINQPQHFGDGTRLSIL.